This TCR beta chain was documented in a study of blood T cell repertoires in COVID-19. For the study at large: Sources were T cells, B-cell-depleted T cells, or PBMCs; the material itself was cDNA or gDNA.

Authors' analysis steps: Amplification of reference gene primers was used by the study to estimate nucleated cell counts. Sequencing was performed with immunoSEQ multiplex PCR; in TCRdb, only in-frame clones are kept and a portion is missing. From that table come the V and J calls and clone size; the DNA was used to work out D and trimming. Counted here are roughly 60,000 clones, around nine tenths occurring once; the ten biggest clones make up about 9.7%. V lost 6 bases, J lost 6 bases, and 12 bases lay in between. The CDR3 contains 13 residues. Germline loops: CDR1 WNHNN, CDR2 SYGVQD (reference sequence).

The rearrangement links TRBV10-1 to TRBJ2-1, with D maybe TRBD2 (6 bases). The specimen sequenced was peripheral blood. The sequence was obtained from a woman older than 75 with active COVID-19. The CDR3 DNA reads as TGCGCCAGCAGGCGGGATCTAATCAATGAGCAGTTCTTC. Its protein product is CASRRDLINEQFF.